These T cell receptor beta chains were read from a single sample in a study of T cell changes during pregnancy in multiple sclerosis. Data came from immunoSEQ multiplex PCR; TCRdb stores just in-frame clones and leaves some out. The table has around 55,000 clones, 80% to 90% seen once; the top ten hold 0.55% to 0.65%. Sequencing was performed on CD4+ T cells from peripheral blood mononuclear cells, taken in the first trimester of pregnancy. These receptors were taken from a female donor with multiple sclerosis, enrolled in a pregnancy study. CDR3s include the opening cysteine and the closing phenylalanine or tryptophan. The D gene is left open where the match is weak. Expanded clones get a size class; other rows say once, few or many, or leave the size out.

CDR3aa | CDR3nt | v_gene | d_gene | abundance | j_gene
CSVSGTGVTGELFF | TGCAGCGTATCCGGGACAGGGGTTACCGGGGAGCTGTTTTTT | TRBV29-1 | TRBD1 | . | TRBJ2-2
CASRSRKSLAGGGTDTQYF | TGCGCCAGCAGAAGCCGGAAGTCTCTAGCGGGGGGCGGCACAGATACGCAGTATTTT | TRBV5-1 | TRBD2 | . | TRBJ2-3
CASSIRRRNYGYTF | TGTGCCAGTAGTATTCGCCGGAGAAACTATGGCTACACCTTC | TRBV19 | . | . | TRBJ1-2
CASSSRRQTGDSPLHF | TGTGCCAGCAGCTCCAGAAGACAGACTGGGGATTCACCCCTCCACTTT | TRBV5-4 | . | . | TRBJ1-6
CASSLRRYEEGYEQYF | TGTGCCAGCAGCTTACGGCGTTACGAGGAGGGCTACGAGCAGTACTTC | TRBV7-6 | . | . | TRBJ2-7
CASSSNSRDRNTGELFF | TGTGCCAGCAGTTCGAACTCCCGGGACAGGAACACCGGGGAGCTGTTTTTT | TRBV28 | TRBD1 | . | TRBJ2-2
CAWSVAGMAQYF | TGTGCCTGGAGTGTAGCAGGGATGGCCCAGTACTTC | TRBV30 | . | . | TRBJ2-5
CATKVSYGYTF | TGTGCCACGAAAGTCAGCTATGGCTACACCTTC | TRBV6-5 | . | . | TRBJ1-2
CASRERLGGTGELFF | TGTGCCAGCAGGGAACGATTGGGAGGTACCGGGGAGCTGTTTTTT | TRBV2 | . | . | TRBJ2-2
CTSSSPLGGAFTDTQYF | TGTACCAGCAGCTCCCCCCTGGGCGGGGCCTTCACAGATACGCAGTATTTT | TRBV7-3 | . | . | TRBJ2-3
CASSQEGTGDANVGGYTF | TGCGCCAGCAGCCAAGAGGGGACAGGGGACGCGAATGTGGGTGGCTACACCTTC | TRBV4-1 | TRBD1 | . | TRBJ1-2
CASRIGGSEKLFF | TGTGCCAGTAGGATAGGGGGCAGTGAAAAACTGTTTTTT | TRBV19 | TRBD1 | . | TRBJ1-4
CASSRSRQETQYF | TGTGCCAGCAGTAGATCGAGGCAAGAGACCCAGTACTTC | TRBV6-5 | . | . | TRBJ2-5
CASSYSRAGGTEAFF | TGTGCCAGCAGTTACTCGCGGGCAGGGGGCACTGAAGCTTTCTTT | TRBV6-5 | TRBD1 | . | TRBJ1-1
CASSLGGGYEKLFF | TGTGCCAGCAGCTTGGGCGGAGGTTATGAAAAACTGTTTTTT | TRBV5-4 | . | . | TRBJ1-4
CASRDNLNTEAFF | TGTGCCAGCAGGGACAATTTGAACACTGAAGCTTTCTTT | TRBV2 | . | . | TRBJ1-1
CASSPGLAGGEETQYF | TGTGCCAGCAGCCCGGGACTAGCGGGAGGGGAAGAGACCCAGTACTTC | TRBV5-5 | TRBD2 | . | TRBJ2-5
CASSPGQTQAFYEQYF | TGTGCCAGCTCACCGGGACAGACTCAGGCTTTTTACGAGCAGTACTTC | TRBV18 | TRBD1 | . | TRBJ2-7
CASSQDRVNEQFF | TGTGCCAGCAGCCAGGACAGGGTCAATGAGCAGTTCTTC | TRBV6-5 | TRBD1 | . | TRBJ2-1
CASSSPGLAGLTPQYF | TGTGCCAGCAGCTCCCCGGGACTAGCGGGGCTGACCCCGCAGTATTTT | TRBV7-9 | TRBD2 | . | TRBJ2-3
CASSSPPSEGEKLFF | TGTGCCAGCAGCTCCCCACCCTCGGAGGGTGAAAAACTGTTTTTT | TRBV7-9 | . | . | TRBJ1-4
CASKSGAYGYTF | TGTGCCAGCAAATCTGGGGCCTATGGCTACACCTTC | TRBV27 | . | once | TRBJ1-2
CASSNYKTSAGHEQFF | TGTGCCAGCAGCAACTACAAGACTAGCGCAGGCCATGAGCAGTTCTTC | TRBV6-6 | TRBD2 | . | TRBJ2-1
CASSEAGSWGRWTF | TGTGCCAGCAGTGAAGCGGGCAGTTGGGGGAGGTGGACCTTC | TRBV6-1 | . | . | TRBJ1-2
CASREGPDTGELFF | TGTGCCAGCAGGGAGGGGCCGGACACCGGGGAGCTGTTTTTT | TRBV6-5 | . | once | TRBJ2-2
CAISEDRLNTEAFF | TGTGCCATCAGTGAGGATCGGTTGAACACTGAAGCTTTCTTT | TRBV10-3 | . | . | TRBJ1-1
CASSPGTGYYTEAFF | TGTGCCAGCAGTCCCGGGACAGGGTACTACACTGAAGCTTTCTTT | TRBV6-6 | TRBD1 | once | TRBJ1-1
CASSLGLAGGTQYF | TGTGCCAGCAGTCTGGGACTAGCGGGGGGTACGCAGTATTTT | TRBV2 | TRBD2 | . | TRBJ2-3
CASSLAGMQGGGYTF | TGCGCCAGCAGCTTGGCCGGGATGCAGGGGGGTGGCTACACCTTC | TRBV5-1 | TRBD1 | . | TRBJ1-2
CASSLGGAGGAFF | TGTGCCAGCAGCTTAGGGGGAGCCGGTGGAGCTTTCTTT | TRBV5-6 | . | few | TRBJ1-1
CASSQRMTGLDSPLHF | TGTGCCAGCAGCCAACGTATGACAGGGTTGGATTCACCCCTCCACTTT | TRBV7-2 | TRBD1 | . | TRBJ1-6
CASSVGRHNEQFF | TGTGCCAGCAGCGTAGGGCGGCACAATGAGCAGTTCTTC | TRBV9 | . | . | TRBJ2-1
CASSPTPVRNTIYF | TGTGCCAGCAGCCCAACCCCAGTTAGAAACACCATATATTTT | TRBV7-2 | . | . | TRBJ1-3